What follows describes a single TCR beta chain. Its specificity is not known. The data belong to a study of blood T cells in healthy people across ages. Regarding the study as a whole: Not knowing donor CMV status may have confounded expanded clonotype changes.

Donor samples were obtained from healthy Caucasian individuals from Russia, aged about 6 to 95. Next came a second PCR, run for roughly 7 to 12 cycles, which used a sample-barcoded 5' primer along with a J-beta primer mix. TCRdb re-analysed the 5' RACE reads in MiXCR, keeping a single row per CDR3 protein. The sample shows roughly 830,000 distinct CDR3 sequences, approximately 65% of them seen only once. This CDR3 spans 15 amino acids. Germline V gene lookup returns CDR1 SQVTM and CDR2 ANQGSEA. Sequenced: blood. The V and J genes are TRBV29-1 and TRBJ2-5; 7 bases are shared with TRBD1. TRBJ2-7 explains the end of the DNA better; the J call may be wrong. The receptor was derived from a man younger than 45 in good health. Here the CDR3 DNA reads TGCAGCGTGAGTCACCCATTACAGGGGAAGAACGAGCAGTACTTC. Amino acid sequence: CSVSHPLQGKNEQYF.